This T cell receptor beta chain was sequenced during a study of OX40 agonist ivuxolimab in advanced cancers. The germline V and J ends were trimmed by 3 bases and 2 bases, with 17 bases remaining between them. CDR3 length: 16 amino acids. Per the germline V gene, CDR1 is SGHVS and CDR2 is FQNEAQ. Only in-frame clones appear in the TCRdb table, and some are missing; sequencing was by immunoSEQ multiplex PCR. This table has 50,000 to 55,000 clones, about 89% appearing once. The sample consisted of CD4+ or CD8+ T cells sorted from blood, taken in a trial of the OX40 agonist ivuxolimab. V usage is TRBV7-8 and J usage is TRBJ2-7; possible D gene TRBD2, 6 bases. The sequence was collected from an adult with an advanced solid tumor such as melanoma, head and neck, liver or kidney cancer. CDR3 coding DNA: TGTGCCAGCAGCTTTTATAGCGGACTAATAACCTACGAGCAGTACTTC. Protein sequence: CASSFYSGLITYEQYF.